This passage covers 3 T cell receptor beta chains from one sample sequenced in a study of T cell repertoires in cytomegalovirus infection. Which antigens these TCRs recognize remains unknown. Via MiXCR, TCRdb re-called the reads, giving one row per CDR3 protein. Of 800,000 to 950,000 distinct CDR3 sequences listed, approximately 32% are singletons. The sample consisted of cultured CD8+ T cells from PBMCs, taken from culture after CMV antigen stimulation. Receptors were obtained from a human donor in good health (CMV status not recorded). Some clones in this sample may be carry-over from other donors' samples.

This clonotype was detected only a few times. The chain's CDR3 is CASAFGLDTIYF. The CDR3 DNA follows: TGTGCCAGCGCCTTTGGGCTGGACACCATATATTTT. The chain has TRBV12-3 or TRBV12-4 and TRBJ1-3, with D unresolved. The CDR3 is 12 amino acids. V lost 8 bases and J 8 bases, leaving 13 bases between the germline ends.

The chain recombines TRBV27 with TRBJ1-1; no reliable D call. Trimming cost V 9 bases and J 9 bases, with 17 bases left between them. This CDR3 is built from 12 residues. Per the germline V gene, CDR1 is MNHEY and CDR2 is SMNVEV (reference sequence). The CDR3 DNA reads as TGTGCCAGGCCACTTTGCCAGAACAAAGCTTTCTTT. Translating it yields CARPLCQNKAFF.

This clonotype turned up a few times. This rearrangement joins TRBV19 to TRBJ2-1, with D possibly being TRBD1 (6 bases). The V and J ends lost 10 bases and 0 bases respectively, with 16 bases between them. Germline CDR1 and CDR2: LNHDA and SQIVND (reference sequence). The CDR3 totals 15 residues. The CDR3 DNA reads TGTGCCACCAGACTGGACAGAAGCTCCTACAATGAGCAGTTCTTC. This encodes CATRLDRSSYNEQFF.